This T cell receptor (beta chain) comes out of a study of cytomegalovirus exposure and HLA in healthy donors (dated by TCRdb to the late 2010s). With respect to the entire study: In an earlier analysis of several hundred of the donors, approximately 260 Gb of sequence data and 117 million unique TCR beta sequences from 180 million or so T cells were reported. Class I and class II HLA loci were covered by the typing at four-digit resolution. Donor age, sex, ethnicity and CMV serostatus were compiled together with the repertoire data. Besides the first cohort of hundreds of subjects, a separate validation cohort made up of 120 different subjects was used. An early release that covered 640 HLA-typed donors contained about 300 gigabases of sequencing data and tens of millions of unique TCR sequences. Every discovery cohort repertoire had been produced on one sequencing platform. In an earlier analysis of a few hundred of the donors, high-throughput TCR beta sequencing was used to judge whether each TCR beta V gene segment behaved as functional or pseudogenic. To predict cytomegalovirus infection status, the study combined high-throughput TCR immunosequencing, statistical association of individual TCRs with disease status, and machine learning. The study was designed to test whether signatures of past pathogen exposure could be identified by cataloging public T cell receptors. Because of strong linkage in the cohort, roughly five DR-DQ haplotypes were treated as single units for association and clustering. A later genetic analysis took genome-wide SNP genotypes for 398 of the 666 donors and used that subset as a discovery cohort. Of the 300 to 400 genotyped donors, about 80% fell in the genetic ancestry cluster associated with self-reported Caucasian donors. The number of typed donors differed by locus: roughly 620-640 for A, B, C, DRB1 and DQB1; 522 for DQA1; approximately 610 for DPA1; and around 450 for DPB1. Among about 390 genotyped donors of the cohort, an average of around 240,000 unique TCR beta nucleotide sequences were sequenced per donor, roughly a sixth of them non-productive. Rather than drawing on any new phenotypic data, the later analysis identified candidate immune exposures from TCR beta sequences and the way those sequences occurred across donors. A later analysis re-examined previously published TCR beta repertoires from 500 to 700 donors and added high-resolution HLA genotyping to investigate patterns of TCR occurrence. The study used immunosequencing to profile the T cell repertoires of several hundred subjects and linked those repertoires to cytomegalovirus serostatus.

General study outcomes and caveats: In a later analysis, TCR association rates were found to vary across HLA loci, with the most associated TCRs seen for DRB1 alleles and the fewest for HLA-C alleles. Some IMGT-functional V segments, including TRBV6-2 and TRBV6-3, could not be told apart with the 87-base-pair reads, so those segments were excluded. In the study, approximately 150 TCR beta chains were listed as associated with cytomegalovirus. According to the authors, the approach could potentially be generalized to other disease states and immunological phenotypes. A further reported finding was that TCR beta sequences accurately predicted the HLA-A and HLA-B alleles for most subjects in the first cohort. At a false discovery rate of 0.05, a later analysis linked some 17,000 TCR beta sequences to specific HLA alleles. For the cohort, immune exposure information was limited to CMV serostatus. In a later genetic analysis, fewer N-insertions in productive TCRs were reported among donors in an Asian-associated ancestry cluster than the roughly 700-donor mean. In an earlier analysis of 587 of the donors, most TCR beta V segments appeared in productive rearrangements about 90% or about 30% of the time, broadly matching IMGT annotations. Only TCR beta chains were sequenced in this cohort, and the absence of alpha or paired-chain data limited detectable features. A cluster of highly shared sequence variants was judged likely to represent a technical artifact of the sequencing pipeline. Most CMV-associated TCR beta chains appeared to be HLA-restricted in a later analysis, and the HLA associations seemed to be driven largely by CMV exposure. Because HLA typing was missing for some donors at each locus, association tests included only the typed subset. A few of the identified cytomegalovirus-associated TCR beta chains were confirmed in vitro to be specific for cytomegalovirus antigens. Because counts were too low, 15 to 20 rarely observed V segments, including chromosome 9 orphons, were excluded from the earlier analysis of several hundred of the donors. Correlated functional status among segregating V segments might reflect linkage disequilibrium, but an unknown experimental factor could not be ruled out. Assigning TCR associations to individual alleles was difficult when HLA alleles, especially DR and DQ, strongly co-occurred. Sequencing depth was assumed to be roughly uniform across donors in the presence/absence analyses, though that assumption may not hold. Cytomegalovirus status was reported to be diagnosed by the classifier with high specificity and sensitivity in both the original and validation cohorts. Compared with equally common non-associated chains, HLA-associated TCR beta chains in a later analysis were more clonally expanded and had lower generation probabilities. In a later analysis, several top co-occurrence clusters were reported to appear linked to parvovirus B19, influenza, CMV and Epstein-Barr virus. While some public TCRs were present in many individuals, most TCR sequences turned up only very rarely across donors. A later genetic analysis associated a missense DCLRE1C variant with V-gene and J-gene trimming of TCR beta chains, and an independent cohort replicated the association.

This clone has a single count. Its antigen remains undetermined. No base qualities exist here, and no much larger clone lies one base off it. The CDR3 numbers 15 residues from cysteine through phenylalanine. The entry retains the CDR3 DNA only, 45 bases that are in frame from base 1. Trimming accounts for 5 bases at V and 4 bases at J, while the number of junction bases matched to no gene is 7. The CDR1 and CDR2 encoded by the germline V gene (reference sequence) are SGHNT and YYREEE. Library generation was performed with the immunoSEQ multiplex PCR assay. For the multiplex PCR, a mixture combining 60 forward primers for TCR Vbeta segments and 13 reverse primers for TCR Jbeta segments was used. Amplification of the CDR3 region of rearranged TCR beta genes was performed with a multiplex PCR assay on genomic DNA. The Illumina HiSeq System was used to sequence the amplified TCR beta libraries as 87-base-pair reads. From the authors' description of their analysis: A later analysis tallied approximately 87 million unique TCR beta chains across the roughly 610 repertoires, and approximately 12 million of those chains were shared by two or more donors. To remove PCR and sequencing errors, raw reads were error-corrected and collapsed into unique sequences using a nearest-neighbor algorithm that merged closely related sequences. CDR3 sequences were aligned to IMGT reference sequences to assign V, D and J gene segments. For a sequence to be retained, at least a six-nucleotide match to both a V gene segment and a J gene segment was required. Rearrangements were called productive when the CDR3 lacked stop codons and stayed in frame with V and J; all others were non-productive. CDR3 was defined by IMGT convention, running from the second conserved V-encoded cysteine to the conserved J-encoded phenylalanine. The earlier analysis of fewer than 750 of the donors excluded sequences that lacked an unambiguous match to a single V gene segment. An earlier analysis of under 750 of the donors called V segments functional above 56.7% productive rearrangements and segregating when the between-donor standard deviation exceeded 5%. A statistical classification framework was developed to diagnose cytomegalovirus status using the catalog of TCR beta chain sequences. In a later analysis, TCR nucleotide sequences were compared against IMGT/GENE-DB human TR gene sequences so that V and J genes could be assigned. A later analysis assigned CDR3 sequences and most-parsimonious VDJ recombination scenarios with the TCRdist pipeline. In a later analysis, each TCR beta chain was defined by its CDR3 amino acid sequence together with its V-gene family, and reads without a unique V-gene family were excluded. To address suspected cross-contamination and a sequencing artifact, a later analysis removed some 620 highly shared, low-generation-probability nucleotide sequences. A later analysis calculated a clonal expansion index for each public chain from normalized within-repertoire ranks of inferred template counts. In a later analysis, generation probabilities were computed with a VDJ recombination model fitted to out-of-frame rearrangements, and the resulting probabilities were checked against IGoR. In a later analysis, TCR-TCR, TCR-HLA and TCR-CMV co-occurrence was scored with hypergeometric tests, and a repertoire-size bias correction was applied to TCR pairs. In a later analysis, false discovery rates were estimated by permuting HLA or CMV assignments 20 times. A later analysis grouped co-occurring TCRs with DBSCAN, adding TCRdist sequence similarity when clustering within HLA-allele-positive subsets. For co-occurrence clustering, repertoires with fewer than 30,000 or more than 120,000 public chains were excluded, along with a handful of repertoires with anomalous nucleotide sharing. Here the immuneACCESS table is served through TCRdb, limited to in-frame sequences with V and J called. Missing clones are a known gap in these copies; in checked studies unresolved V genes cover under half, and the rest lacks a known reason. The V and J calls and clone size come from that table; D and trimming were worked out from the DNA. The sample has approximately 120,000 clones on record, about 80% of them singletons. The biggest ten clones account for about 7.7% of the sample.

The cohort comprised more than 550 healthy bone marrow donors. At the time of sampling, every cohort member was nominally healthy, though immune exposures that went unrecorded were likely present. The donor tested CMV seropositive and was one of the 289 seropositive cohort members. Each donor provided a peripheral blood sample, and peripheral blood mononuclear cells were used for TCR beta sequencing. Genomic DNA was extracted from the blood cell samples with the Qiagen DNeasy Blood Extraction Kit. The V and J segments used are TRBV5-4 and TRBJ2-5; 11 central nucleotides agree with TRBD1. This receptor was taken from a woman aged 50 to 60 in good health and CMV-seropositive. The sequenced sample consisted of PBMCs. The CDR3 protein: CASRGGQGAGETQYF. Read as DNA, the sequence is TGTGCCAGCAGGGGCGGACAGGGGGCGGGAGAGACCCAGTACTTC.